These 30 T cell receptor beta chains share one sample of origin, sequenced in a study of T cells expressing NK-cell markers. TCRdb re-called the 5' RACE reads and gives one entry per CDR3 protein, without DNA. Recorded for this sample: around 550,000 distinct CDR3 sequences. Source material: blood T cells: a sorted CD56 or NKG2C T cell subset, CD4+ or CD8+ T cells, or bulk PBMC T cells (not recorded which). All receptors derive from a man between 18 and 35 years old in good health.

V and J are TRBV14 and TRBJ2-7; TCRdb names TRBD1, which stays unverified in the absence of DNA. This CDR3 is 16 amino acids long. Germline V gives CDR1 SGHDN, CDR2 FVKESK. The CDR3 loop is CASSQEWGRKSYEQYF.

V and J are TRBV5-6 and TRBJ2-1; with no DNA, the TCRdb D assignment of TRBD2 cannot be verified. The V gene's germline CDR1 is SGHDT and CDR2 YYEEEE. CDR3 length: 14 residues. The CDR3 sequence: CASSLQGPRNEQFF.

The chain has TRBV27 and TRBJ2-2; TCRdb reports TRBD2, a call that lacks DNA to check it against. The V gene's germline CDR1 is MNHEY and CDR2 SMNVEV (reference sequence). CDR3 length equals 13 residues. CDR3 residues: CASKGLLTGELFF.

The V and J genes are TRBV9 and TRBJ2-3; TCRdb reports TRBD2, a call that lacks DNA to check it against. This CDR3 comprises 16 residues. Germline CDR1 is SGDLS and CDR2 is YYNGEE. CDR3: CASSPRAGGLVDTQYF. Full variable domain (outside the CDR3, taken from reference TRBV9 and TRBJ2-3): DSGVTQTPKHLITATGQRVTLRCSPRSGDLSVYWYQQSLDQGLQFLIQYYNGEERAKGNILERFSAQQFPDLHSELNLSSLELGDSALYFCASSPRAGGLVDTQYFGPGTRLTVL.

The genes are TRBV29-1 and TRBJ1-6; TCRdb returns TRBD1, unconfirmable since there is no DNA. The length of the CDR3 is 13 residues. The germline CDR1 and CDR2 sequences are SQVTM and ANQGSEA. CDR3: CSVEENRDSPLHF.

The V and J genes are TRBV20-1 and TRBJ2-5; TCRdb's D call, TRBD2, is unchecked because there is no DNA. The CDR3 is made up of 14 amino acids. CDR1 and CDR2 from the germline V gene are DFQATT and SNEGSKA (reference sequence). CDR3 protein: CSARREGIKETQYF.

This chain links TRBV6-5 with TRBJ2-3; TCRdb's D call, TRBD2, is unchecked because there is no DNA. Germline V gene data show CDR1 as MNHEY and CDR2 as SVGAGI. The CDR3 has 18 residues. CDR3 residues: CASSYSPLVGSSTDTQYF.

The J gene is TRBJ2-5, the V gene TRBV29-1; TCRdb returns TRBD1, unconfirmable since there is no DNA. CDR1 and CDR2 from the germline V gene are SQVTM and ANQGSEA. The CDR3 is 14 amino acids. This CDR3 is CSVWGSQTQETQYF.

The CDR3 loop is CSTLGGDKTSVEQETQYF. The chain links TRBV29-1 to TRBJ2-5; checking the TCRdb D call of TRBD2 is not possible without DNA. The CDR3 extends over 18 amino acids. CDR1 is SQVTM, CDR2 ANQGSEA, per germline. Based on the CDR3 plus reference TRBV29-1 and TRBJ2-5, the full variable domain is SAVISQKPSRDICQRGTSLTIQCQVDSQVTMMFWYRQQPGQSLTLIATANQGSEATYESGFVIDKFPISRPNLTFSTLTVSNMSPEDSSIYLCSTLGGDKTSVEQETQYFGPGTRLLVL.

V and J are TRBV2 and TRBJ2-1; with no DNA, the TCRdb D assignment of TRBD1 cannot be verified. In germline, CDR1 is SNHLY, CDR2 FYNNEI. The CDR3 is made up of 13 amino acids. CDR3 sequence reads: CASSGQDYNEQFF.

This chain joins TRBV7-2 and TRBJ2-5; TCRdb gives TRBD2 as the D gene, but with no DNA this cannot be confirmed. This CDR3 has 15 amino acids. CDR1 and CDR2 from the germline V gene are SGHTA and FQGNSA. CDR3 sequence: CASSSSGRGEETQYF.

V usage is TRBV18 and J usage is TRBJ2-5; TCRdb returns TRBD2, unconfirmable since there is no DNA. The CDR3 length is 15 residues. Germline assignment: CDR1 KGHSH and CDR2 LQKENI. The CDR3 spells CASSPLPQRGETQYF.

The chain recombines TRBV3-1 with TRBJ2-1; TCRdb names TRBD2, which stays unverified in the absence of DNA. This CDR3 has 17 residues. Per the germline V gene, CDR1 is LGHDT and CDR2 is YNNKEL (reference sequence). The CDR3 loop reads CASSRTPSGYPYNEQFF.

V gene TRBV20-1 combines with J gene TRBJ2-7; TCRdb's D call, TRBD2, is unchecked because there is no DNA. In germline, CDR1 is DFQATT, CDR2 SNEGSKA (reference sequence). The CDR3 covers 17 residues. This CDR3 reads CSARGSSPDLITYEQYF.

The chain links TRBV4-1 to TRBJ2-5; TCRdb's D call of TRBD2 is untestable without DNA. Germline CDR1 is MGHRA and CDR2 is YSYEKL. This CDR3 comprises 14 residues. CDR3 amino acids: CASSQVVDEETQYF.

The chain recombines TRBV7-6 with TRBJ2-3. CDR1 and CDR2 from the germline V gene are SGHVS and FNYEAQ. The CDR3 loop spans 14 amino acids. Here the CDR3 reads CASSSQSGTDTQYF.

This chain uses TRBV14 with TRBJ2-5; lacking DNA, the TRBD1 call made by TCRdb goes unchecked. The CDR3 spans 16 residues. Looked up from germline, CDR1 is SGHDN and CDR2 is FVKESK. The CDR3 sequence: CASSQFGRTIQETQYF.

This rearrangement joins TRBV12-3 or TRBV12-4 to TRBJ2-1; the D gene TCRdb calls, TRBD1, cannot be checked with no DNA. The CDR3 has 14 residues. CDR3 in amino acids: CASRLRTGYNEQFF.

This chain connects TRBV11-2 to TRBJ1-1. CDR1 and CDR2 from the germline V gene are SGHAT and FQNNGV. The CDR3 runs to 15 residues. This CDR3 reads CASSPQLILNTEAFF.

V is TRBV7-2 and J is TRBJ2-2; TCRdb's D gene call, TRBD1, goes unchecked for lack of DNA. Germline CDR1 reads SGHTA; CDR2 reads FQGNSA. The length of the CDR3 is 17 residues. CDR3 amino acids: CASSPKTPWKGTGELFF.

The chain joins TRBV4-2 to TRBJ2-1; TCRdb's D gene call, TRBD2, goes unchecked for lack of DNA. The CDR3 sequence is 15 residues long. Germline loops: CDR1 LGHNA, CDR2 YNFKEQ. The CDR3 is CASSPVLAGYNEQFF.

CDR3 sequence reads: CASSLAGASSTDTQYF. The rearrangement joins TRBV6-5 to TRBJ2-3; TCRdb's D call, TRBD2, is unchecked because there is no DNA. The CDR3 extends over 16 amino acids. Germline assignment: CDR1 MNHEY and CDR2 SVGAGI.

The chain recombines TRBV19 with TRBJ2-1; TCRdb calls TRBD2, which cannot be checked without DNA. Germline CDR1 LNHDA, CDR2 SQIVND (reference sequence). This CDR3 is built from 15 residues. CDR3 loop: CASSGLAVNYNEQFF.

CDR3 in amino acids: CASSLLPLASGRADTQYF. V is TRBV27 and J is TRBJ2-3; TCRdb indicates TRBD2, and absent DNA this call remains unverified. This CDR3 comprises 18 residues. Germline CDR1 reads MNHEY; CDR2 reads SMNVEV (reference sequence).

V and J are TRBV5-1 and TRBJ2-3; TCRdb gives TRBD2 as the D gene, but with no DNA this cannot be confirmed. There are 16 residues in the CDR3. Germline assignment: CDR1 SGHRS and CDR2 YFSETQ. The CDR3 loop reads CASSAPGLALRDTQYF.

The chain uses TRBV3-1 and TRBJ1-5. CDR3 length: 13 amino acids. Germline V lookup: CDR1 LGHDT, CDR2 YNNKEL (reference sequence). The CDR3: CASSQGANQPQHF.

V and J are TRBV24-1 and TRBJ2-3; TCRdb names TRBD1, which stays unverified in the absence of DNA. CDR3 length: 16 amino acids. Germline V gives CDR1 KGHDR, CDR2 SFDVKD. The CDR3 protein is CATSDLRQGSADTQYF.

The chain links TRBV20-1 to TRBJ2-5; TCRdb designates TRBD1, a call that cannot be tested without DNA. The length of the CDR3 is 14 residues. Germline loops: CDR1 DFQATT, CDR2 SNEGSKA (reference sequence). The CDR3: CSALPGQGVETQYF.

The J gene is TRBJ2-5, the V gene TRBV30; TCRdb picks TRBD1, but there is no DNA to check that call. In germline, CDR1 is GTSNPN, CDR2 SVGIG (reference sequence). CDR3 length: 14 amino acids. CDR3 region: CAWGPDTSRETQYF. The whole variable domain, remainder taken from reference TRBV30 and TRBJ2-5, is SQTIHQWPATLVQPVGSPLSLECTVEGTSNPNLYWYRQAAGRGLQLLFYSVGIGQISSEVPQNLSASRPQDRQFILSSKKLLLSDSGFYLCAWGPDTSRETQYFGPGTRLLVL.

This chain uses TRBV3-1 with TRBJ2-1; TCRdb's assignment of TRBD2 cannot be checked, as there is no DNA. Per germline, CDR1 LGHDT and CDR2 YNNKEL (reference sequence). The CDR3 runs 13 residues. CDR3 protein: CASSQGLANEQFF.